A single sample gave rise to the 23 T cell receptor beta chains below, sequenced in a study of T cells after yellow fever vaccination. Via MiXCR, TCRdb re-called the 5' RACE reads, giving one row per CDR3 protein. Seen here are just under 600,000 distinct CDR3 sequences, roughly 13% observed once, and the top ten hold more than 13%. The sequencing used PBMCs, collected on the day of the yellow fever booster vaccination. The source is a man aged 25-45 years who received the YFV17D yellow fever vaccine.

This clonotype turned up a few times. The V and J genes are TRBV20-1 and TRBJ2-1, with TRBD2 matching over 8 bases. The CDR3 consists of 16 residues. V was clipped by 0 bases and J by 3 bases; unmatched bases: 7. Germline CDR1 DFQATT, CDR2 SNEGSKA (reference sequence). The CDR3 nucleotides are TGCAGTGCTAGAGATCGTTCGGCGGGAGGCTACAATGAGCAGTTCTTC. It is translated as CSARDRSAGGYNEQFF.

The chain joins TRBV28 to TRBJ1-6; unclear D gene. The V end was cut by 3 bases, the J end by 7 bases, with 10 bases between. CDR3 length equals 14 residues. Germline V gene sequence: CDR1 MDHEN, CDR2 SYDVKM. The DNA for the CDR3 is TGTGCCAGCAGTTTCAGGCAGCTAAATTCACCCCTCCACTTT. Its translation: CASSFRQLNSPLHF.

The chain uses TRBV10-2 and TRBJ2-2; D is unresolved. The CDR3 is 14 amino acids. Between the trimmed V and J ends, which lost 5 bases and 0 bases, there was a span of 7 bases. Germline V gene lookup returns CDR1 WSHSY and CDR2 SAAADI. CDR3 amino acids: CASSKGANTGELFF. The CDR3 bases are TGCGCCAGCAGTAAGGGCGCGAACACCGGGGAGCTGTTTTTT.

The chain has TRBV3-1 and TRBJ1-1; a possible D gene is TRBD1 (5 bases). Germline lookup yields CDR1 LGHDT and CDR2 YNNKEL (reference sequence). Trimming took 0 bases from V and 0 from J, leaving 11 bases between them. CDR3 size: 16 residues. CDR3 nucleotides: TGTGCCAGCAGCCAAGATCCAGGAGGGGTGAACACTGAAGCTTTCTTT. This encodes CASSQDPGGVNTEAFF. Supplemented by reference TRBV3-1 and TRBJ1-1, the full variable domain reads DTAVSQTPKYLVTQMGNDKSIKCEQNLGHDTMYWYKQDSKKFLKIMFSYNNKELIINETVPNRFSPKSPDKAHLNLHINSLELGDSAVYFCASSQDPGGVNTEAFFGQGTRLTVV.

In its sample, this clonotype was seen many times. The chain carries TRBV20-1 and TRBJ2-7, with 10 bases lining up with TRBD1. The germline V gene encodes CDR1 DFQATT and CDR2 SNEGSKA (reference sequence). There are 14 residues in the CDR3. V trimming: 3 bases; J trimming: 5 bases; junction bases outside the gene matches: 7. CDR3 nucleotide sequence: TGCAGTGCTAGCGCGACAGGGGGCTTTAACGAGCAGTACTTC. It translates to CSASATGGFNEQYF.

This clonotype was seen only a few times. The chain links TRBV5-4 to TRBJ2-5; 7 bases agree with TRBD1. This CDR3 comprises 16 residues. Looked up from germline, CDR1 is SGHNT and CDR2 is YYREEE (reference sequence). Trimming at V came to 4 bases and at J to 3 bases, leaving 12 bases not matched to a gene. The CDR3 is CASSPGPRQGEETQYF. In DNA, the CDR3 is TGTGCCAGCAGCCCGGGGCCCCGACAGGGAGAAGAGACCCAGTACTTC.

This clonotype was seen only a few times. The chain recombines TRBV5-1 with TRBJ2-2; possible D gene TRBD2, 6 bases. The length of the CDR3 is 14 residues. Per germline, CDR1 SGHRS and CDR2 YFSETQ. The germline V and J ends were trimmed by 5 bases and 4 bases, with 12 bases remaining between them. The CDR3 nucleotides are TGCGCCAGCAGGGCGGGGCAGCCCACCGGGGAGCTGTTTTTT. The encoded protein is CASRAGQPTGELFF.

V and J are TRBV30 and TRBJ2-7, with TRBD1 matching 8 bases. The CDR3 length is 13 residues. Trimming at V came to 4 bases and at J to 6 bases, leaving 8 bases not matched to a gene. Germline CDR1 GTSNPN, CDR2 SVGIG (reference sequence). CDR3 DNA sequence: TGTGCCTGGAAAGTAGGGACAGGTATCGAGCAGTACTTC. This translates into CAWKVGTGIEQYF.

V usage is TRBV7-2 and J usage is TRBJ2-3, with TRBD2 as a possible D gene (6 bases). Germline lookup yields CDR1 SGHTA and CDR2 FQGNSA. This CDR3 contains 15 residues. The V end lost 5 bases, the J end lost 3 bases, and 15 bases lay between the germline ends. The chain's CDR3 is CASSPGWAGTDTQYF. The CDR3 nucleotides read TGTGCCAGCAGCCCCGGGTGGGCGGGAACAGATACGCAGTATTTT.

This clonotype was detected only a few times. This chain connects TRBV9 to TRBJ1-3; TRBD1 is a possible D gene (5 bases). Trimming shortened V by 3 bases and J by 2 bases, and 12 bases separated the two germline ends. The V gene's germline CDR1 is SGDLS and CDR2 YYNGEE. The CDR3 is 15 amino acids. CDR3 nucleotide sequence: TGTGCCAGCAGCGCATGGGGGGTTCCTGGAAACACCATATATTTT. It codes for CASSAWGVPGNTIYF.

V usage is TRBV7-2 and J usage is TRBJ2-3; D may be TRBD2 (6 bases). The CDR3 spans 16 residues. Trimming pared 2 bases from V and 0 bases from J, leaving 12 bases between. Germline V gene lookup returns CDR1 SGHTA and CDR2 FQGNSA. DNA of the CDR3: TGTGCCAGCAGCTTATGGGGCGGGACTAGCACAGATACGCAGTATTTT. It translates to CASSLWGGTSTDTQYF.

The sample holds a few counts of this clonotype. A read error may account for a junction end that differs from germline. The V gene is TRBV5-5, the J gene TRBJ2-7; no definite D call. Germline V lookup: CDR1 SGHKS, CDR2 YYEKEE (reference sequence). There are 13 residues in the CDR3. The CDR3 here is CASNLGGFYEQYF. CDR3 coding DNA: TGTGCCAGCAACTTGGGCGGATTCTACGAGCAGTACTTC.

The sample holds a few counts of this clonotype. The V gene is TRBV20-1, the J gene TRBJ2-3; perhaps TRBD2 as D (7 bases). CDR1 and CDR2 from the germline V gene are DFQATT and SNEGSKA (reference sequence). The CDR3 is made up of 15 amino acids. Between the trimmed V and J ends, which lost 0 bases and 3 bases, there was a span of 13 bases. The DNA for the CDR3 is TGCAGTGCTAGAGACCTGGGGAGGGGGACAGATACGCAGTATTTT. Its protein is CSARDLGRGTDTQYF.

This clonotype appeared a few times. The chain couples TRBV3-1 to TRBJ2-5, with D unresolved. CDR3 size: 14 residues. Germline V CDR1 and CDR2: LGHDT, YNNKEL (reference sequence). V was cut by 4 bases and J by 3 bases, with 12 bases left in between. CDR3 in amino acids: CASSPSTVEETQYF. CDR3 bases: TGTGCCAGCAGCCCCTCGACGGTCGAAGAGACCCAGTACTTC.

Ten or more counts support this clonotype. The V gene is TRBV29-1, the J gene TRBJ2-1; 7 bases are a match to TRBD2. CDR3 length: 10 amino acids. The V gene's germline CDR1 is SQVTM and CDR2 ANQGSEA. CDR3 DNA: TGCAGGATGACTAGCTGTGAGCAGTTCTTC. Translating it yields CRMTSCEQFF.

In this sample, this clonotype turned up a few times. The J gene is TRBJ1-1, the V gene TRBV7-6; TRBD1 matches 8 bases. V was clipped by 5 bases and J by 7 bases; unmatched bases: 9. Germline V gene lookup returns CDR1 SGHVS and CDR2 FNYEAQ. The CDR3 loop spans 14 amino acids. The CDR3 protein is CASSPETGAVEAFF. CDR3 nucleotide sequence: TGTGCCAGCAGCCCAGAGACAGGGGCGGTTGAAGCTTTCTTT.

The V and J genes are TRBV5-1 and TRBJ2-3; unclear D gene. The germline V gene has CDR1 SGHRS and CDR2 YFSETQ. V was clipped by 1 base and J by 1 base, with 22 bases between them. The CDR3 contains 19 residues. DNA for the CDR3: TGCGCCAGCAGCTTGCGGAAAGGGTCGCAAACTGTAGGCACAGATACGCAGTATTTT. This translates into CASSLRKGSQTVGTDTQYF.

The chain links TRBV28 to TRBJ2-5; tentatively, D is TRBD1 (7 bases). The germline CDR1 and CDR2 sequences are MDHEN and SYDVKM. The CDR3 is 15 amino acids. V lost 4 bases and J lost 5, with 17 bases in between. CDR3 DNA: TGTGCCAGCAGTTCCCTCTCAGGGGGGACGGAGACCCAGTACTTC. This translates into CASSSLSGGTETQYF.

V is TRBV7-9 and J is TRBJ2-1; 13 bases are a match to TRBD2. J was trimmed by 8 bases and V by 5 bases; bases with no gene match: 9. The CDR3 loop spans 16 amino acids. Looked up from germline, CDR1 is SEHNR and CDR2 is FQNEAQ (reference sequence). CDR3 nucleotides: TGTGCCAGCAGCACTCGGACTAGCGGGAGCGTGGATGAGCAGTTCTTC. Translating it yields CASSTRTSGSVDEQFF.

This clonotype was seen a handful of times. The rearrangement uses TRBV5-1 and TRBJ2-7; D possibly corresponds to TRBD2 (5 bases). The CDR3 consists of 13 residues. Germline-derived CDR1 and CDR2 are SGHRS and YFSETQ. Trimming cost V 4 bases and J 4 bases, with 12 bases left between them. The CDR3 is CASSLAMGYEQYF. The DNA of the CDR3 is TGCGCCAGCAGCCTAGCCATGGGGTACGAGCAGTACTTC.

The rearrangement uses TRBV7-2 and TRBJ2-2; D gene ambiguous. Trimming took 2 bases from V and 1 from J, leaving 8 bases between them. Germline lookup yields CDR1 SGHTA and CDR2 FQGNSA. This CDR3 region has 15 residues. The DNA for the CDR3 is TGTGCCAGCAGCTTAAGTTTTGGGAACACCGGGGAGCTGTTTTTT. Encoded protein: CASSLSFGNTGELFF.

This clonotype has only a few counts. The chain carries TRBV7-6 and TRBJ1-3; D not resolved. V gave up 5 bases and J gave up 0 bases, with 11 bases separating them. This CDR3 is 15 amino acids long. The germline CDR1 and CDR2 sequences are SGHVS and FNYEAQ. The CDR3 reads CASSLERSSGNTIYF. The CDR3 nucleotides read TGTGCCAGCAGCCTAGAGAGGAGCTCTGGAAACACCATATATTTT.

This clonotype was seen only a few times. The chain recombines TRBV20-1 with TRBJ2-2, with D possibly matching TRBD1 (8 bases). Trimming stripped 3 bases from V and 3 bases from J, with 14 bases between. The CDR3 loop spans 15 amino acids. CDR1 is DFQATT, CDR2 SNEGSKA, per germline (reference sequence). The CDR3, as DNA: TGCAGTGCTAGGAGACAGGGGAGGGACACCGGGGAGCTGTTTTTT. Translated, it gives CSARRQGRDTGELFF.